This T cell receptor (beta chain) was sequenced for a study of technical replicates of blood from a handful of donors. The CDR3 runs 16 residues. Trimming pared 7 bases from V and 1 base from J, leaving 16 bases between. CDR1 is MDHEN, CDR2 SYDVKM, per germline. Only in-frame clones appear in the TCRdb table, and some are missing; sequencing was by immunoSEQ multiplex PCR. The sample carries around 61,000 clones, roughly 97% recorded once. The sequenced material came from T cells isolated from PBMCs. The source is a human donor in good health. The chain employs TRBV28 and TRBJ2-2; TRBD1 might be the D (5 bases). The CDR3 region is CASNLETEGNTGELFF. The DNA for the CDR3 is TGTGCCAGCAATCTCGAGACAGAAGGGAACACCGGGGAGCTGTTTTTT. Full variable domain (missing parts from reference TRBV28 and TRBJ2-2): DVKVTQSSRYLVKRTGEKVFLECVQDMDHENMFWYRQDPGLGLRLIYFSYDVKMKEKGDIPEGYSVSREKKERFSLILESASTNQTSMYLCASNLETEGNTGELFFGEGSRLTVL.